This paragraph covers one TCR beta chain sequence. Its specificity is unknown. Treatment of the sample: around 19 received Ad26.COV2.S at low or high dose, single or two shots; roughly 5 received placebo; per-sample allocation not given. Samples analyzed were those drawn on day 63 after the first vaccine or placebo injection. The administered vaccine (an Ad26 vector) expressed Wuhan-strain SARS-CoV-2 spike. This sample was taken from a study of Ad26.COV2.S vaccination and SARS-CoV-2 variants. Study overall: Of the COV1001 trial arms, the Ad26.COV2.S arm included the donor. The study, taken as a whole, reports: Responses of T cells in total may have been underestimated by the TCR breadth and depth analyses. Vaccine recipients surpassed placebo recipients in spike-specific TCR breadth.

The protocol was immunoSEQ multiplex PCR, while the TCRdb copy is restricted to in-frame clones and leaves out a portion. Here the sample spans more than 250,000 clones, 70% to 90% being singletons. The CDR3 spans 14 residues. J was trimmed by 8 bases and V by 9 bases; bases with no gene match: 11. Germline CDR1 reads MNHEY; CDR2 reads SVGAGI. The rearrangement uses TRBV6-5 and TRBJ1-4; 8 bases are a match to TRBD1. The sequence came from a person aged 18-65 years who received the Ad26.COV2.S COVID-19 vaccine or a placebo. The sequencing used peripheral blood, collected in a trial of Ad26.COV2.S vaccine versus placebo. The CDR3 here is CASYSGGAREKLFF. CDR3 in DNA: TGTGCCAGTTACTCAGGGGGCGCGAGGGAAAAACTGTTTTTT.